The 26 T cell receptor beta chains given below trace back to one sample, sequenced in a study of blood T cell repertoires in COVID-19. Produced via immunoSEQ multiplex PCR; TCRdb's table is partial and in-frame only. The sample shows 50,000 to 60,000 clones, 75% to 85% of them seen only once. The sequenced sample was peripheral blood. The receptor source for this set is a man aged 40-50 years with acute or convalescent COVID-19.

The chain carries TRBV30 and TRBJ2-7, with a tentative D call TRBD2 (5 bases). Deletions cut 3 bases from V and 0 bases from J, with 9 bases between. This CDR3 contains 13 residues. Germline loops: CDR1 GTSNPN, CDR2 SVGIG (reference sequence). This CDR3 is CAWRFGGSYEQYF. Written as DNA, the CDR3 is TGTGCCTGGAGATTTGGAGGCTCCTACGAGCAGTACTTC.

This chain uses TRBV28 with TRBJ1-5; D remains unclear. The germline V gene has CDR1 MDHEN and CDR2 SYDVKM. The CDR3 runs to 12 residues. V gave up 4 bases and J gave up 5 bases, with 6 bases separating them. CDR3: CASSYRDQPQHF. In DNA form, the CDR3 reads TGTGCCAGCAGTTATCGCGATCAGCCCCAGCATTTT.

The chain employs TRBV7-2 and TRBJ1-5; no firm D call. The CDR3 has 14 residues. V lost 0 bases to trimming and J lost 2 bases, with 5 bases between them. Germline loops: CDR1 SGHTA, CDR2 FQGNSA. The DNA of the CDR3 is TGTGCCAGCAGCTTAGCTCAGGGCAATCAGCCCCAGCATTTT. Translation: CASSLAQGNQPQHF. Together with reference TRBV7-2 and TRBJ1-5, the CDR3 gives the full variable domain: GAGVSQSPSNKVTEKGKDVELRCDPISGHTALYWYRQSLGQGLEFLIYFQGNSAPDKSGLPSDRFSAERTGGSVSTLTIQRTQQEDSAVYLCASSLAQGNQPQHFGDGTRLSIL.

The V gene is TRBV19, the J gene TRBJ1-1; 8 bases match TRBD1. This CDR3 spans 14 amino acids. Unmatched junction bases numbered 17, after V lost 8 bases and J lost 12 bases. Germline CDR1 is LNHDA and CDR2 is SQIVND (reference sequence). The CDR3 reads CASGDPGQVTATFF. The CDR3 bases are TGTGCCAGTGGAGATCCGGGACAGGTCACAGCGACTTTCTTT.

The V and J genes are TRBV7-6 and TRBJ2-2; TRBD1 might be the D (5 bases). V lost 1 base, J lost 4 bases, and 7 bases lay in between. The CDR3 extends over 14 amino acids. The germline V gene has CDR1 SGHVS and CDR2 FNYEAQ. In DNA, the CDR3 is TGTGCCAGCAGCTTAGGACAGACCACCGGGGAGCTGTTTTTT. This translates into CASSLGQTTGELFF.

The chain recombines TRBV7-9 with TRBJ2-7, with 8 bases aligning to TRBD1. V shed 6 bases, J shed 0 bases, and the junction held 10 bases outside the gene matches. CDR1 SEHNR and CDR2 FQNEAQ come from the germline V gene (reference sequence). The length of the CDR3 is 16 residues. The CDR3 DNA reads as TGTGCCAGCAGGTATACAGGGGGTCGTCTCTCCTACGAGCAGTACTTC. Its translation: CASRYTGGRLSYEQYF.

This chain joins TRBV2 and TRBJ2-6, with unresolved D. V shed 9 bases and J shed 1 base, with 4 bases lying between them. The CDR3 totals 12 residues. Germline values: CDR1 SNHLY, CDR2 FYNNEI. The CDR3 bases are TGTGCCAGTAGATCTGGGGCCAACGTCCTGACTTTC. Translation gives CASRSGANVLTF.

V and J are TRBV18 and TRBJ2-2; tentative D call: TRBD2 (5 bases). The length of the CDR3 is 16 residues. V was clipped by 0 bases and J by 2 bases, with 10 bases between them. Germline V gene data show CDR1 as KGHSH and CDR2 as LQKENI. Written as DNA, the CDR3 is TGTGCCAGCTCACCACCAAATCGGGGTAACACCGGGGAGCTGTTTTTT. Its translation: CASSPPNRGNTGELFF.

This chain links TRBV27 with TRBJ1-2, with 7 bases fitting TRBD1. Looked up from germline, CDR1 is MNHEY and CDR2 is SMNVEV (reference sequence). This CDR3 is 12 amino acids long. The trim removed 6 bases at V and 8 bases at J, leaving 6 bases unmatched. The CDR3 nucleotides read TGTGCCAGCAGATACCCAGGGGGGGGCTACACCTTC. It specifies CASRYPGGGYTF.

A word on this clone: Other DNA sequences in the same sample also yield this CDR3. The V call is TRBV3-1 (or the pseudogene TRBV3-2), the J call TRBJ2-7; TRBD2 matches at 7 bases. Germline V gene data show CDR1 as LGHDT and CDR2 as YNNKEL (reference sequence). J gave up 4 bases and V 3 bases, and 9 bases lay outside the gene matches. The CDR3 contains 15 residues. This CDR3 reads CASSQGLAATYEQYF. The DNA for the CDR3 is TGTGCCAGCAGCCAGGGGCTAGCGGCAACTTACGAGCAGTACTTC.

This clone was detected only a few times. This chain joins TRBV18 and TRBJ2-5; 9 bases map to TRBD1. The CDR3 sequence is 16 residues long. Germline CDR1 KGHSH, CDR2 LQKENI. J lost 5 bases, V lost 0 bases, and 7 bases had no gene match. The CDR3 coding sequence is TGTGCCAGCTCACCACCCAGGACAGGGGCTTACGAGACCCAGTACTTC. Protein product: CASSPPRTGAYETQYF.

The chain recombines TRBV19 with TRBJ1-5, with 10 bases aligning to TRBD1. The germline gives CDR1 LNHDA, CDR2 SQIVND (reference sequence). The CDR3 loop spans 14 amino acids. Losses at the gene ends were 4 bases for V and 6 bases for J; bases not matched to a gene: 3. CDR3 nucleotide sequence: TGTGCCAGTAGTAAGACAGGGGGCGGTCAGCCCCAGCATTTT. This translates into CASSKTGGGQPQHF. Full variable domain (missing parts from reference TRBV19 and TRBJ1-5): DGGITQSPKYLFRKEGQNVTLSCEQNLNHDAMYWYRQDPGQGLRLIYYSQIVNDFQKGDIAEGYSVSREKKESFPLTVTSAQKNPTAFYLCASSKTGGGQPQHFGDGTRLSIL.

V is TRBV7-2 and J is TRBJ1-5, with 8 bases matching TRBD1. CDR3 length equals 15 residues. V gave up 4 bases and J gave up 4 bases; unmatched junction bases: 6. Germline V gene lookup returns CDR1 SGHTA and CDR2 FQGNSA. CDR3 bases: TGTGCCAGCAGCTCATCGGACAGGGCGAATCAGCCCCAGCATTTT. It specifies CASSSSDRANQPQHF.

The rearrangement uses TRBV7-2 and TRBJ1-4, with D hard to call. The CDR3 is 15 amino acids. From germline, CDR1 is SGHTA and CDR2 FQGNSA. V was clipped by 5 bases and J by 3 bases, with 13 bases between them. CDR3 bases: TGTGCCAGCAGCCCACGGACTCTAGCTAATGAAAAACTGTTTTTT. Its translation is CASSPRTLANEKLFF.

The rearrangement links TRBV5-4 to TRBJ1-1; maybe TRBD1 (5 bases). CDR3 length equals 17 residues. CDR1 SGHNT and CDR2 YYREEE come from the germline V gene (reference sequence). The V end lost 4 bases, the J end lost 1 base, and 20 bases lay between the germline ends. CDR3 DNA: TGTGCCAGCAGCCCAAGGGCAAAAGGGGCGAGGAACACTGAAGCTTTCTTT. Translated: CASSPRAKGARNTEAFF.

V is TRBV18 and J is TRBJ1-4; D is undetermined. The V and J ends lost 2 bases and 6 bases respectively, with 7 bases between them. The germline gives CDR1 KGHSH, CDR2 LQKENI. There are 13 residues in the CDR3. CDR3 amino acids: CASSPNGDEKLFF. CDR3 DNA sequence: TGTGCCAGCTCACCAAACGGAGATGAAAAACTGTTTTTT.

The chain is built from TRBV10-3 and TRBJ2-7, with D possibly matching TRBD2 (5 bases). Trimming cost V 0 bases and J 8 bases, with 11 bases left between them. The germline gives CDR1 ENHRY, CDR2 SYGVKD. The CDR3 is 13 residues long. The chain's CDR3 is CAISESGEVKQYF. The CDR3 DNA reads TGTGCCATCAGTGAGTCGGGAGAAGTCAAGCAGTACTTC.

The chain uses TRBV18 and TRBJ2-7; D might be TRBD1 (5 bases). Germline CDR1 is KGHSH and CDR2 is LQKENI. Trimming removed 6 bases at V and 4 bases at J, with 10 bases between. This CDR3 is built from 12 residues. CDR3 protein: CASSYDSYEQYV. The CDR3 bases are TGTGCCAGCTCGTATGACAGTTACGAGCAGTACGTC.

This clone was picked up one time. The rearrangement links TRBV18 to TRBJ2-1; TRBD1 might be the D (6 bases). Germline values: CDR1 KGHSH, CDR2 LQKENI. CDR3 length: 16 residues. V gave up 0 bases and J gave up 7 bases, with 16 bases separating them. DNA for the CDR3: TGTGCCAGCTCACCACCGGTGGGGACAAGGTCGAATGAGCAGTTCTTC. Protein sequence: CASSPPVGTRSNEQFF.

This chain uses TRBV5-1 with TRBJ2-6; TRBD2 might be the D (5 bases). CDR3 size: 16 residues. V was cut by 9 bases and J by 0 bases, with 16 bases left in between. The V gene's germline CDR1 is SGHRS and CDR2 YFSETQ. The CDR3 DNA sequence: TGCGCCACCCACAAGGGAGAATACTCTGGGGCCAACGTCCTGACTTTC. Protein product: CATHKGEYSGANVLTF.

The chain has TRBV9 and TRBJ2-2, with D unclear. Germline loops: CDR1 SGDLS, CDR2 YYNGEE. The V end lost 0 bases, the J end lost 2 bases, and 8 bases lay between the germline ends. This CDR3 spans 15 amino acids. The CDR3 coding sequence is TGTGCCAGCAGCGTAGTTGGCCAAAACACCGGGGAGCTGTTTTTT. It codes for CASSVVGQNTGELFF. The full variable domain, rest sourced from reference TRBV9 and TRBJ2-2, is DSGVTQTPKHLITATGQRVTLRCSPRSGDLSVYWYQQSLDQGLQFLIQYYNGEERAKGNILERFSAQQFPDLHSELNLSSLELGDSALYFCASSVVGQNTGELFFGEGSRLTVL.

V is TRBV27 and J is TRBJ1-2; 7 bases agree with TRBD1. V lost 6 bases and J lost 3; bases outside the gene matches: 7. This CDR3 is built from 14 residues. CDR1 is MNHEY and CDR2 is SMNVEV in the germline V gene (reference sequence). CDR3 bases: TGTGCCAGCAGGAAGGACAGGTTCGACTATGGCTACACCTTC. Its protein product is CASRKDRFDYGYTF.

This clone was detected once. The chain recombines TRBV3-1 (or the pseudogene TRBV3-2) with TRBJ2-2; D gene unclear. Germline-derived CDR1 and CDR2 are LGHDT and YNNKEL (reference sequence). CDR3 size: 16 residues. The ends were cut back, 0 bases at V and 3 bases at J, with 11 bases in the middle. As DNA, the CDR3 is TGTGCCAGCAGCCAAGATAGAGTGTGGTACACCGGGGAGCTGTTTTTT. This codes for CASSQDRVWYTGELFF.

V usage is TRBV11-2 and J usage is TRBJ1-5; D may be TRBD1 (5 bases). Trimming pared 1 base from V and 6 bases from J, leaving 13 bases between. The germline CDR1 and CDR2 sequences are SGHAT and FQNNGV. CDR3 size: 15 residues. CDR3 nucleotide sequence: TGTGCCAGCAGCTTAGGTACAGGTTTGGGTCAGCCCCAGCATTTT. This sequence encodes CASSLGTGLGQPQHF. The full variable domain, rest sourced from reference TRBV11-2 and TRBJ1-5, is EAGVAQSPRYKIIEKRQSVAFWCNPISGHATLYWYQQILGQGPKLLIQFQNNGVVDDSQLPKDRFSAERLKGVDSTLKIQPAKLEDSAVYLCASSLGTGLGQPQHFGDGTRLSIL.

The CDR3 protein is CASSTRTGTYEQYF. CDR3 nucleotides: TGTGCCAGTAGTACGAGGACAGGGACGTATGAGCAGTACTTC. The rearrangement uses TRBV19 and TRBJ2-7; TRBD1 matches 8 bases. Trimming cost V 4 bases and J 7 bases; bases outside gene matches: 9. The length of the CDR3 is 14 residues. CDR1 and CDR2 (germline): LNHDA, SQIVND (reference sequence).

The rearrangement joins TRBV7-2 to TRBJ2-7; a weak D match, TRBD1 (6 bases). V was cut by 4 bases and J by 0 bases, with 10 bases left in between. The CDR3 has 14 amino acids. CDR1 SGHTA and CDR2 FQGNSA come from the germline V gene. CDR3 sequence: CASSSRQASYEQYF. In DNA, the CDR3 is TGTGCCAGCAGCTCCCGACAGGCCTCCTACGAGCAGTACTTC.